This TCR beta chain was recorded in a study of radiotherapy plus CTLA-4 blockade in lung cancer. Study overall: Under 20% of patients responded objectively, and about 30% achieved disease control.

TCRdb's table, derived via immunoSEQ multiplex PCR, lists solely in-frame clones and lacks some. The table includes some 64,000 clones, 60% to 80% detected once. Study-level points and caveats: It was early blood T cell clone dynamics, with interferon-beta, that reportedly best predicted response. There was expansion of tumor-derived TCR clones in blood after radiotherapy plus ipilimumab.

V shed 2 bases and J 4 bases; nucleotides not matched to a gene: 8. The CDR3 has 16 amino acids. Germline values: CDR1 SGDLS, CDR2 YYNGEE. Those patients who had chemo-refractory metastatic non-small-cell lung cancer were given focal radiation along with CTLA-4 blockade through ipilimumab. Note on this clone: Its antigen is not identified.

The chain joins TRBV9 to TRBJ1-3, with TRBD1 identical over 8 bases. The source material was peripheral blood, sampled from a patient treated with radiotherapy plus ipilimumab. The source is a human donor with non-small cell lung cancer whose response to radiotherapy plus ipilimumab could not be evaluated. Some clones in this sample may be carry-over from other donors' samples. As DNA, the CDR3 is TGTGCCAGCAGCGTCCAGACGGACAGGGCCGGAAACACCATATATTTT. As protein: CASSVQTDRAGNTIYF.